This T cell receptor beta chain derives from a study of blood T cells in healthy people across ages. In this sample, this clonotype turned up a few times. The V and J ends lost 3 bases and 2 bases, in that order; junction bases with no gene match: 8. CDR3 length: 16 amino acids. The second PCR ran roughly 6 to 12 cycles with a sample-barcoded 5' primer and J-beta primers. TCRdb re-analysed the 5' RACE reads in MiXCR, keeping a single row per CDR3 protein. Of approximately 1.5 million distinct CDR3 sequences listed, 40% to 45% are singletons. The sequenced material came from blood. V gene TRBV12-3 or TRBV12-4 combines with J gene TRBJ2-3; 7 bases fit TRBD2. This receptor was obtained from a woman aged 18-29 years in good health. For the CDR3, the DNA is TGTGCCAGCAGTTTCCTGCAGGGACTATCCACAGATACGCAGTATTTT. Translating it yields CASSFLQGLSTDTQYF.